This T cell receptor (beta chain) was found in a study of blood T cells in healthy people across ages (dated by TCRdb to between 2014 and 2017). Context from the whole study: Template switching captured roughly one uniquely barcoded TCR beta cDNA molecule per two T cells in model experiments. Using deep sequencing normalized with unique cDNA molecular identifiers, the study measured how TCR beta repertoire diversity changes with age. The donors were divided into four age groups: young (average around 15 years), middle-aged (about 39), aged (around 59) and long-lived (82). To avoid experimental bias, donors of different ages were spread randomly across the sequencing lanes. Two additional independent replicas of 1 million unique cDNA reads from the same blood draw were analyzed for two donors (one aged 18 to 29 and one aged 80 or older). Results the study describes overall, beyond this receptor: As age increased, observed TCR beta diversity per million T cells dropped in a roughly linear way, and a significant reduction was already evident by age 40. The long-lived group showed more naive CD4+ T cells, fewer expanded clones and increased TCR diversity than the aged group, suggesting age selection. Estimates of total diversity from one million sequenced T cells were regarded as lower bounds and underestimates. Because profiling used bulk unsorted PBMCs, naive and antigen-experienced compartments could not be compared conclusively. The CMV infection status of donors was not known, potentially confounding age-related changes in expanded clonotypes. The percentage of naive T cells measured by flow cytometry correlated strongly with observed TCR beta diversity.

The donors were 40 or so Caucasian individuals from Russia, aged roughly 6 to 90 years, who were systemically healthy. Each donor gave 8 to 10 milliliters of peripheral blood, drawn into EDTA-treated Vacutainer tubes. Ficoll-Paque density-gradient centrifugation was used to isolate PBMCs, with at least 7 million per sample. Trizol reagent was used to extract total RNA from PBMCs, with at least 5.5 micrograms per sample. The percentages of naive CD45RAhigh/CD27high T cells were determined by flow cytometry on a PBMC aliquot from every donor. To note about this clonotype: Its antigen remains unidentified. Its ends do not fully match the called genes, so a read error is possible.

Library preparation employed 5' RACE. Sequencing relied on an Illumina HiSeq 2500. The second PCR ran for about 6 to 11 cycles and used a J-beta primer mix along with a sample-barcoded 5' primer. A template-switch 5' adaptor carrying 12 random nucleotides introduced a unique molecular identifier onto each TCR beta cDNA molecule. Each sample yielded at least 2.5 million CDR3-containing paired-end reads. First-strand cDNA synthesis was performed from all RNA using the Mint cDNA synthesis kit, with priming by a TRBC-specific oligonucleotide. Following uracil-DNA glycosylase treatment, a first 18-cycle PCR with universal primers M1SS and BC2_uni_R was performed on all cDNA. Concerning the study's data processing: Normalization of each sample was performed by random selection of 1 million high-quality reads, each carrying a distinct molecular identifier. Instead of being binned into consensus sequences, reads with shared molecular identifiers were discarded. MiTCR, run with a Q25 quality threshold and the strictest error-elimination algorithm, handled CDR3 identification, clonotype clustering and error correction. A nonparametric unseen species model with Euler transformation was used to estimate lower-bound total TCR beta diversity. Through fastp at Q25 and MiXCR, TCRdb rebuilt clones from the public reads, retaining in-frame beta chains. Duplicate CDR3 protein sequences are folded into a single record with the most common DNA and genes. V and J calls and clone size were set by TCRdb, not the authors. The sample records around 900,000 distinct CDR3 sequences, roughly 51% of which are singletons. 20% to 25% of the sample is in the top ten clones.

The TCR sequence derives from a woman aged 55-70 years in good health. Sequenced input: blood.

Read as DNA, the sequence is TGTGCCTGCAGTTTATCCCCTAAGGGACAGAATGCTGGCTACACCTTC. This encodes CACSLSPKGQNAGYTF. This chain is built from TRBV27 and TRBJ1-2; a stretch of 7 junction bases matches TRBD1. Its CDR3 holds 16 amino acids, cysteine through phenylalanine. Just CDR3 DNA is preserved here, 48 bases in frame from base 1. The CDR1 and CDR2 encoded by the germline V gene (reference sequence) are MNHEY and SMNVEV.